This TCR beta chain is drawn from a study of T cells in Graves' hyperthyroidism and ophthalmopathy. Study findings and constraints: Most clonotypes expanded in thyroid above 0.001 were likewise present in blood. Ophthalmopathy was model-predicted a median roughly six months pre-onset. In simple terms, a model built on 13 V-J features told ophthalmopathy apart from stable hyperthyroidism.

Disease duration under 2 months; hyperthyroidism patients were aged 18 to 65. Amplified TCR beta CDR3 regions came from RNA transcripts. HTBI primers were the set used in a first-round RT-PCR of the TCR CDR3. TCRdb recomputed calls from the multiplex PCR reads with MiXCR, one row per CDR3 protein. The sample carries some 92,000 distinct CDR3 sequences, 35% to 45% recorded once. In its sample, this clonotype was seen many times. Its target is not known. The V gene's germline CDR1 is SGHRS and CDR2 YFSETQ. The germline V and J ends were trimmed by 4 bases and 5 bases, with 13 bases remaining between them. This CDR3 has 13 residues.

The chain is built from TRBV5-1 and TRBJ2-7, with D possibly being TRBD1 or TRBD2 (5 bases each). The sample was peripheral blood or thyroid tissue (not recorded which). The sequence was obtained from a woman younger than 45 with Graves' hyperthyroidism. The CDR3 nucleotides are TGCGCCAGCAGCGAGGGACGGTCCCACGAGCAGTACTTC. This encodes CASSEGRSHEQYF.